A selection of T cell receptor beta chains follows, all from one sample in a study of cytotoxic CD8 clonotypes in ibrutinib-treated CLL. Profiling relied on immunoSEQ multiplex PCR, and the TCRdb table lists in-frame clones only, not all of them. The repertoire holds about 34,000 clones, with 69% as singletons. The sample in question was PBMCs, obtained before ibrutinib treatment. These receptors originate from a human donor with chronic lymphocytic leukemia. Both conserved end residues are part of each CDR3. Fields, in order: J gene, V gene, clone size, D gene, CDR3 protein, CDR3 DNA. D genes are given only for firm matches. Clone size is not always given. Where it is, it says once, few, many or a class for expanded clones.

TRBJ1-1 TRBV5-4 few NA CASSAQTGFNTEAFF TGTGCCAGCAGCGCACAAACAGGGTTCAACACTGAAGCTTTCTTT
TRBJ1-4 TRBV6-1 few NA CASSDRETNEKLFF TGTGCCAGCAGTGACAGGGAAACTAATGAAAAACTGTTTTTT
TRBJ1-5 TRBV28 NA NA CASSDLLRLERGPRGNQPQHF TGTGCCAGCAGTGATCTCTTACGGCTTGAAAGGGGACCCAGGGGCAATCAGCCCCAGCATTTT
TRBJ1-3 TRBV6-5 NA NA CASLTVSGNTIYF TGTGCCAGTTTGACAGTCTCTGGAAACACCATATATTTT
TRBJ2-5 TRBV2 NA TRBD2 CASSGLAAYQETQYF TGTGCCAGCAGTGGACTAGCGGCGTACCAAGAGACCCAGTACTTC
TRBJ2-7 TRBV7-9 NA TRBD1 CASSFGTGLYEQYF TGTGCCAGCAGCTTTGGGACAGGGCTTTACGAGCAGTACTTC
TRBJ2-3 TRBV5-6 NA TRBD2 CASSGGLAGNTDTQYF TGTGCCAGCAGCGGGGGACTAGCGGGGAACACAGATACGCAGTATTTT
TRBJ2-6 TRBV7-8 NA NA CASSLNLPGANVLTF TGTGCCAGCAGCTTAAACTTACCTGGGGCCAACGTCCTGACTTTC
TRBJ1-2 TRBV7-8 few NA CASSAARLLIYGYTF TGTGCCAGCAGCGCGGCACGCCTGTTGATCTATGGCTACACCTTC
TRBJ2-7 TRBV5-1 NA TRBD1 CASKLGQGANEQYF TGCGCCAGCAAGCTGGGACAGGGGGCGAACGAGCAGTACTTC
TRBJ2-5 TRBV7-9 once NA CASSPHGEIQETQYF TGTGCCAGCAGCCCCCACGGGGAAATCCAAGAGACCCAGTACTTC
TRBJ2-7 TRBV27 NA TRBD2 CASSSGTSGSYEQYF TGTGCCAGCAGTTCCGGGACTAGCGGGTCCTACGAGCAGTACTTC
TRBJ1-1 TRBV19 NA TRBD1 CASSIPGQASMNTEAFF TGTGCCAGTAGTATACCGGGACAGGCGAGCATGAACACTGAAGCTTTCTTT
TRBJ2-7 TRBV7-3 NA TRBD1 CASSLGTAYEQYF TGTGCCAGCAGCCTCGGGACAGCCTACGAGCAGTACTTC
TRBJ2-3 TRBV6-5 medium-sized TRBD2 CASSYGGGALTQYF TGTGCCAGCAGTTACGGCGGGGGGGCCCTCACGCAGTATTTT
TRBJ2-7 TRBV19 NA TRBD2 CASSIAAGGNSYEQYF TGTGCCAGTAGTATAGCGGCGGGGGGTAACTCCTACGAGCAGTACTTC
TRBJ1-2 TRBV2 NA NA CASSGQSPYGYTF TGTGCCAGCAGTGGACAGTCCCCCTATGGCTACACCTTC
TRBJ2-7 TRBV11-3 NA NA CATSPWLTGTQTAEQYF TGTGCCACCAGCCCCTGGCTAACCGGGACGCAGACGGCGGAGCAGTACTTC
TRBJ2-1 TRBV7-2 NA NA CASSRGQGTRDEQFF TGTGCCAGCAGTCGAGGACAGGGGACTAGGGATGAGCAGTTCTTC
TRBJ1-1 TRBV11-2 NA NA CASSFGVRMNTEAFF TGTGCCAGCAGCTTCGGGGTAAGAATGAACACTGAAGCTTTCTTT
TRBJ2-3 TRBV6-5 NA TRBD1 CASRPGQGAVDTQYF TGTGCCAGCAGACCCGGACAGGGGGCGGTAGATACGCAGTATTTT
TRBJ2-5 TRBV27 once TRBD2 CASRPGTSGGLQYF TGTGCCAGCAGACCGGGGACTAGCGGGGGCCTCCAGTACTTC
TRBJ2-1 TRBV5-1 NA TRBD2 CASSFTLAGAVNEQFF TGCGCCAGCAGCTTTACACTAGCGGGGGCCGTAAATGAGCAGTTCTTC
TRBJ2-7 TRBV21-1 NA NA CASSKGGVCSYEQYF TGTGCCAGCAGCAAGGGTGGGGTATGCTCCTACGAGCAGTACTTC
TRBJ1-2 TRBV7-8 NA TRBD1 CATTGGYGYTF TGTGCCACCACAGGGGGCTATGGCTACACCTTC
TRBJ2-3 TRBV28 once TRBD2 CASSSPNFGGGGTDTQYF TGTGCCAGCAGTTCCCCAAATTTTGGCGGGGGGGGCACAGATACGCAGTATTTT
TRBJ2-5 TRBV18 NA TRBD2 CASSPPMGTKETQYF TGTGCCAGCTCACCACCGATGGGGACTAAGGAGACCCAGTACTTC
TRBJ2-1 TRBV6-1 once NA CATKRYNEQFF TGTGCCACCAAACGCTACAATGAGCAGTTCTTC
TRBJ2-7 TRBV10-3 NA NA CATTSGANNYEQYF TGTGCCACAACCTCGGGGGCTAATAACTACGAGCAGTACTTC
TRBJ2-1 TRBV28 NA NA CASSLFEGGNEQFF TGTGCCAGCAGTTTATTCGAGGGGGGGAATGAGCAGTTCTTC